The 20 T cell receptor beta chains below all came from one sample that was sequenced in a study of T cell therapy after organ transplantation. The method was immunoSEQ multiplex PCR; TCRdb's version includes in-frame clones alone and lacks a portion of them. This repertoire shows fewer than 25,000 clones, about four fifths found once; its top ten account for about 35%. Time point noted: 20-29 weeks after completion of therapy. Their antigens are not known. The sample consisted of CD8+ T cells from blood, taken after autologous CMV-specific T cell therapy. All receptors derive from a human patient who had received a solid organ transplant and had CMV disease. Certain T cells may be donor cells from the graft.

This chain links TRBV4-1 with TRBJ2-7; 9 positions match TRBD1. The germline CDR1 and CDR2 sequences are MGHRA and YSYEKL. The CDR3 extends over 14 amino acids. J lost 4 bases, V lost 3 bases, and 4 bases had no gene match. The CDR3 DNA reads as TGCGCCAGCAGCCAGAGGACAGGGGTTTACGAGCAGTACTTC. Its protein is CASSQRTGVYEQYF.

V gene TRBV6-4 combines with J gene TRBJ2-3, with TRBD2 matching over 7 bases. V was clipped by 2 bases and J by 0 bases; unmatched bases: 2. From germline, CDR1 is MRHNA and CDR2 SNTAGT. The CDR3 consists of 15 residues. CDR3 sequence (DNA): TGTGCCAGCAGTGACAGAGCGGGGAGCACAGATACGCAGTATTTT. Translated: CASSDRAGSTDTQYF.

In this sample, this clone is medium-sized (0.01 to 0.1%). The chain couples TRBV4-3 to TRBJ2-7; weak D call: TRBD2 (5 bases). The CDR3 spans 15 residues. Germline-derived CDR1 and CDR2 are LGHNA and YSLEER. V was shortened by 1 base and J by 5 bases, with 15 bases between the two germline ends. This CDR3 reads CASSQGRTLAHEQYF. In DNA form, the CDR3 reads TGCGCCAGCAGCCAAGGGAGGACCCTAGCCCACGAGCAGTACTTC.

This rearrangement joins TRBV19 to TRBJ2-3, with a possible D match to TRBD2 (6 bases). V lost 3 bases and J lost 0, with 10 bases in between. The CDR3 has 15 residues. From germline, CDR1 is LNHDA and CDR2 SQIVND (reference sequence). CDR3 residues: CASSMSGSSTDTQYF. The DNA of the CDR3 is TGTGCCAGTAGTATGAGCGGGTCTAGCACAGATACGCAGTATTTT.

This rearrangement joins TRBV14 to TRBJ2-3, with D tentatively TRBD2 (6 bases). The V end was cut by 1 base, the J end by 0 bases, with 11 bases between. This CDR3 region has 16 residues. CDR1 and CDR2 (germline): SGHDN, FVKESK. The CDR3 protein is CASSQGGGESTDTQYF. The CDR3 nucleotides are TGTGCCAGCAGCCAAGGCGGCGGGGAGAGCACAGATACGCAGTATTTT.

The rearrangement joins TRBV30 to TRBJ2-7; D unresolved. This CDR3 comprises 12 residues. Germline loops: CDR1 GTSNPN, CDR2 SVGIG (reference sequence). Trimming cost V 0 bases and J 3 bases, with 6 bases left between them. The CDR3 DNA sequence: TGTGCCTGGAGTGTATTTAACTACGAGCAGTACTTC. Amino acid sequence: CAWSVFNYEQYF. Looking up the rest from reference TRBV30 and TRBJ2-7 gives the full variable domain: SQTIHQWPATLVQPVGSPLSLECTVEGTSNPNLYWYRQAAGRGLQLLFYSVGIGQISSEVPQNLSASRPQDRQFILSSKKLLLSDSGFYLCAWSVFNYEQYFGPGTRLTVT.

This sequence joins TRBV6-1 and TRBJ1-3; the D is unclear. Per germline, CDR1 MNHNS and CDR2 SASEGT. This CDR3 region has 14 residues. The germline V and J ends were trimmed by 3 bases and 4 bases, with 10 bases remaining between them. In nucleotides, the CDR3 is TGTGCCAGCAGTGAGTTCGGGCTAGGAAACACCATATATTTT. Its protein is CASSEFGLGNTIYF.

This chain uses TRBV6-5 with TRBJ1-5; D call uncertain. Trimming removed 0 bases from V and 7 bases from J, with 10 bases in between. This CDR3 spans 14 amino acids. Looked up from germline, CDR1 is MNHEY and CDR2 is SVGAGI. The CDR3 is CASSYSNLNQPQHF. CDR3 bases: TGTGCCAGCAGTTACTCGAACTTAAACCAGCCCCAGCATTTT.

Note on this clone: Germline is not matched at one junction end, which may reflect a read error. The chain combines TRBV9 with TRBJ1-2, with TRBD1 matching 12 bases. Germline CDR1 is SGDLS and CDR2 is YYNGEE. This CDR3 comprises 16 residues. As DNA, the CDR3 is TGTGCCAGCAGCACAACCGGGACAGGGGGCTACTACGGCTACACCTTC. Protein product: CASSTTGTGGYYGYTF. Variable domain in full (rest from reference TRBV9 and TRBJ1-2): DSGVTQTPKHLITATGQRVTLRCSPRSGDLSVYWYQQSLDQGLQFLIQYYNGEERAKGNILERFSAQQFPDLHSELNLSSLELGDSALYFCASSTTGTGGYYGYTFGSGTRLTVV.

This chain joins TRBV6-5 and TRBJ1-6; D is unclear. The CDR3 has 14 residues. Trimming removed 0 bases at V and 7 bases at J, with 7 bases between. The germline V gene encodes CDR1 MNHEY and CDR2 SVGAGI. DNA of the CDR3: TGTGCCAGCAGTTACTCGAGAGCGAATTCACCCCTCCACTTT. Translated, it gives CASSYSRANSPLHF.

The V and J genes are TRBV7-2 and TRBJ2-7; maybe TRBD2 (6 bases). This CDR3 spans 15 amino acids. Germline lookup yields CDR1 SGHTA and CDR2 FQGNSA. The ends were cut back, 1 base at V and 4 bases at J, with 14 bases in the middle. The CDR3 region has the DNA TGTGCCAGCAGCTTAGGGGGACTGAATGCATACGAGCAGTACTTC. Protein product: CASSLGGLNAYEQYF.

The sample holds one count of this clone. DNA for the CDR3: TGCGCCAGCAGCCAAGATCGATCGCCGTCCTACAATGAGCAGTTCTTC. It encodes CASSQDRSPSYNEQFF. The J gene is TRBJ2-1, the V gene TRBV4-3; no clear D. CDR3 size: 16 residues. From germline, CDR1 is LGHNA and CDR2 YSLEER. V dropped 0 bases and J dropped 1 base, with 10 bases sitting between them.

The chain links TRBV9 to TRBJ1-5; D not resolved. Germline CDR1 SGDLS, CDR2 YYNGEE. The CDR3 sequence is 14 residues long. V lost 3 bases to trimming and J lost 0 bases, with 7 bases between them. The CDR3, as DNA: TGTGCCAGCAGCGCCGGAGATAGCAATCAGCCCCAGCATTTT. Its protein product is CASSAGDSNQPQHF.

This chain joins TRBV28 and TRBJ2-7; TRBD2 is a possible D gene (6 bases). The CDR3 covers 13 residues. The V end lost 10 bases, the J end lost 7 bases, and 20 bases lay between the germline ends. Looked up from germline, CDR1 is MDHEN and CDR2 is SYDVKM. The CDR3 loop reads CAIAGTPDSEQYF. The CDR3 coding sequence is TGTGCCATCGCCGGGACTCCAGACAGTGAGCAGTACTTC.

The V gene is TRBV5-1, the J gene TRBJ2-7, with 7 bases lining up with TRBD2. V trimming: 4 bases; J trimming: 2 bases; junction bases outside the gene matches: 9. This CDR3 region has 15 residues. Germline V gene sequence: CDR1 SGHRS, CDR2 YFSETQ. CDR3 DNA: TGCGCCAGCAGCGTGGTGGAGGGGAGGGCCTACGAGCAGTACTTC. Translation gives CASSVVEGRAYEQYF.

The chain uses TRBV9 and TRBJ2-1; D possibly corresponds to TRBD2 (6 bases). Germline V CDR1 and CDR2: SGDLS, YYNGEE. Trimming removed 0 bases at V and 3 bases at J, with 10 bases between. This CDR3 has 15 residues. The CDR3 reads CASSVAGLDYNEQFF. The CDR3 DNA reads TGTGCCAGCAGCGTAGCGGGACTTGACTACAATGAGCAGTTCTTC.

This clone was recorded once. CDR3 in amino acids: CASSTGTAYEQYF. CDR3 in DNA: TGTGCCAGCAGTACTGGGACAGCCTACGAGCAGTACTTC. The chain is built from TRBV6-5 and TRBJ2-7; 7 bases are shared with TRBD1. After removal of 5 bases from V and 2 bases from J, the junction contained 3 bases not matched to a gene. CDR3 size: 13 residues. Looked up from germline, CDR1 is MNHEY and CDR2 is SVGAGI.

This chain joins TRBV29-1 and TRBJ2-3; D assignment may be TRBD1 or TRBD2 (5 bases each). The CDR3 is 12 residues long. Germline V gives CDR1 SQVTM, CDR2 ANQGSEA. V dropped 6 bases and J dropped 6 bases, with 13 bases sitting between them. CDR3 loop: CSVGTPTDTQYF. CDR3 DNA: TGCAGCGTCGGGACCCCTACGGATACGCAGTATTTT.

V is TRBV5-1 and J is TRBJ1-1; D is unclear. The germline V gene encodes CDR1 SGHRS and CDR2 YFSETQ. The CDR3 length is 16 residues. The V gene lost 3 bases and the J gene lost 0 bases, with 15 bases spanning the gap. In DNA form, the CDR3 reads TGCGCCAGCAGCTCGCTCGACCCACTCATGAACACTGAAGCTTTCTTT. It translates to CASSSLDPLMNTEAFF.

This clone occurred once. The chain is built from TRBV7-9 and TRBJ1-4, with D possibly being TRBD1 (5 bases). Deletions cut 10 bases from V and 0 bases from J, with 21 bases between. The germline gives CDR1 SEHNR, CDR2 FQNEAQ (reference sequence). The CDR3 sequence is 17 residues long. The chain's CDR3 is CATRRDAPYATNEKLFF. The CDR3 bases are TGTGCCACCCGCCGGGACGCGCCGTATGCAACTAATGAAAAACTGTTTTTT.